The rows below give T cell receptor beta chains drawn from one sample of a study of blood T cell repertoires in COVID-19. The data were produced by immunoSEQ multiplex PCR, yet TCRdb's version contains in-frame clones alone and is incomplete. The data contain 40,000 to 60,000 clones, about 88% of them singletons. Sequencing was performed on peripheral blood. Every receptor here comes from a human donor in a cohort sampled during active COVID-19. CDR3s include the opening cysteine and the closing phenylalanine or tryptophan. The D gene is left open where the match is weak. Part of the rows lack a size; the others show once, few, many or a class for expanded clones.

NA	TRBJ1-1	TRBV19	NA	CATHREYTEAFF	TGTGCCACTCACAGGGAATACACTGAAGCTTTCTTT
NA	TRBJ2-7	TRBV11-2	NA	CASSSLTLSSYEQYF	TGTGCCAGCAGCTCATTAACCCTCAGCTCCTACGAGCAGTACTTC
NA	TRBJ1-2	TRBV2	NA	CASSGGGSYGYTF	TGTGCCAGCAGTGGGGGGGGGAGCTATGGCTACACCTTC
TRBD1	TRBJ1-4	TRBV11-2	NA	CASSSGGRGQGFEKLFF	TGTGCCAGCAGCTCCGGAGGGAGGGGACAGGGTTTTGAAAAACTGTTTTTT
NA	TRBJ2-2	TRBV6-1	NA	CASSESGGIGGSWTGELFF	TGTGCCAGCAGTGAATCAGGGGGGATTGGGGGATCGTGGACCGGGGAGCTGTTTTTT
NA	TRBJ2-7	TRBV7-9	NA	CASSLDRRLFADNYEQYF	TGTGCCAGCAGCTTAGATCGCCGGCTGTTTGCGGATAACTACGAGCAGTACTTC
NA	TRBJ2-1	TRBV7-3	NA	CASSLIRNEQFF	TGTGCCAGCAGCTTAATTCGCAATGAGCAGTTCTTC
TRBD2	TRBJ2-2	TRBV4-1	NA	CASSLSSGTNTGELFF	TGCGCCAGCAGCTTGTCTAGCGGTACGAACACCGGGGAGCTGTTTTTT
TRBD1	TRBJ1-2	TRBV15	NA	CATSREFLQGANGYTF	TGTGCCACCAGCAGAGAATTCCTGCAGGGGGCAAATGGCTACACCTTC
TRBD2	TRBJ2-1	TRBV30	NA	CAWMAGTSGRTARVEQFF	TGTGCCTGGATGGCCGGGACTAGCGGGAGGACGGCTCGGGTTGAGCAGTTCTTC
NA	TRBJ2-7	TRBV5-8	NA	CASNRLQGGGEQYF	TGTGCCAGCAACAGATTACAGGGTGGCGGCGAGCAGTACTTC
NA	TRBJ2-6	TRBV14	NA	CASSYFAGTLSSGANVLTF	TGTGCCAGCAGCTACTTCGCCGGGACTCTGAGCTCTGGGGCCAACGTCCTGACTTTC
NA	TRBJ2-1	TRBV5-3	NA	CARSREGAYNEQFF	TGTGCCAGAAGCCGCGAGGGCGCCTACAATGAGCAGTTCTTC
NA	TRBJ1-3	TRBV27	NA	CASSLRGRGSGNTIYF	TGTGCCAGCAGTTTACGAGGGAGGGGGTCTGGAAACACCATATATTTT
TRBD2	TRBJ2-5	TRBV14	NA	CASSQFRGEETQYF	TGTGCCAGCAGCCAATTCCGGGGGGAAGAGACCCAGTACTTC
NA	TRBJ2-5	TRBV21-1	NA	CATSRSWASGRAGETQYF	TGTGCCACCAGCCGAAGCTGGGCGAGCGGGAGGGCCGGTGAGACCCAGTACTTC
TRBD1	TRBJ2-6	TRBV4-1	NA	CASSQRTGGSGANVLTF	TGCGCCAGCAGCCAACGGACAGGGGGTTCTGGGGCCAACGTCCTGACTTTC
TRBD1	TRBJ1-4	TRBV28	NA	CASSLYGRGLSKEKLFF	TGTGCCAGCAGTTTATACGGCAGGGGGCTTTCCAAGGAAAAACTGTTTTTT
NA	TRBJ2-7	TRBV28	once	CASSTYEQYF	TGTGCCAGCAGTACATACGAGCAGTACTTC
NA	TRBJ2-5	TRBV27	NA	CASSFSYQETQYF	TGTGCCAGCAGTTTTTCGTACCAAGAGACCCAGTACTTC
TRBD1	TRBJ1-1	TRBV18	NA	CASHRGQGNTEAFF	TGTGCCAGCCATCGAGGACAGGGAAACACTGAAGCTTTCTTT
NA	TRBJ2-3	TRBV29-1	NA	CSVEGGSGGPGTDTQYF	TGCAGCGTTGAAGGGGGTAGCGGAGGACCCGGCACAGATACGCAGTATTTT
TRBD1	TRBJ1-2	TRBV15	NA	CATSRVRTGSHGYTF	TGTGCCACCAGCAGAGTTCGGACAGGGTCCCATGGCTACACCTTC